This T cell receptor beta chain was documented in a study of blood T cell repertoires in COVID-19. Overall study context: Sites across the United States, Italy and Spain contributed samples from acute and convalescent COVID-19. T cells, B-cell-depleted T cells, or PBMCs supplied cDNA or gDNA.

The CDR3 runs to 13 residues. V was clipped by 6 bases and J by 5 bases, with 13 bases between them. Germline V gene data show CDR1 as SGHDN and CDR2 as FVKESK. Under the authors' procedure: Reference gene primer amplification gave estimated nucleated cell counts. Clones were sequenced by immunoSEQ multiplex PCR, and TCRdb holds only the in-frame ones, with some missing. That table supplies the V and J calls and clone size; D and trimming were determined from the DNA. This sample carries 250,000 to 350,000 clones, about 86% of them seen once, and the ten largest clones take roughly 13%. The chain links TRBV14 to TRBJ2-5; D might be TRBD1 (5 bases). Sequencing used peripheral blood. The origin of this receptor is a woman in her seventies with COVID-19, enrolled during active disease. The CDR3 sequence: CASSRSGAETQYF. The CDR3 DNA is TGTGCCAGCAGTCGTTCTGGGGCGGAGACCCAGTACTTC.